This T cell receptor (beta chain) appears in the sequencing data of a study of T cell repertoires in cytomegalovirus infection. Study details: Carrying CMV and the relevant HLA type showed in public TCR beta signatures.

The sample holds many counts of this clonotype. The antigen is undetermined. The junction and the germline gene differ at one end; a read error may be behind it. The CDR3 has 15 residues. CDR1 and CDR2 (germline): SSHAT, FNYEAQ (reference sequence). Using its own MiXCR run on the reads, TCRdb lists one record per CDR3 protein. The sample contains 800,000 to 950,000 distinct CDR3 sequences, approximately 32% of which appear only once. The origin of this receptor is a human donor in good health (CMV status not recorded). Some clones in this sample may be carry-over from other donors' samples. V is TRBV7-7 and J is TRBJ1-2, with D tentatively TRBD1 (5 bases). Sequenced material: cultured CD8+ T cells from PBMCs, taken from culture after CMV antigen stimulation. This CDR3 reads CASSSYPDINYGYTF. The CDR3 DNA sequence: TGTGCTAGCAGCTCATACCCGGACATTAACTATGGCTACACCTTC.